This T cell receptor beta chain emerged from a study of T cells in Graves' hyperthyroidism and ophthalmopathy. Notes on the study in general: Blood also held most thyroid clonotypes expanded beyond 0.001.

Regarding this clonotype: Its cognate antigen is unknown.

Authors of the study amplified TCR beta CDR3 regions from RNA transcripts. When the TCR CDR3 underwent first-round RT-PCR, the HTBI primer set was used. TCRdb passed the multiplex PCR reads through MiXCR, listing each CDR3 protein once. This sample yields approximately 690,000 distinct CDR3 sequences, of which 20% to 25% are seen a single time; roughly a third belongs to the top ten. Duration under 3 months, a NOSPECS grade of at least 4, and a Clinical Activity Score of at least 3 characterized the ophthalmopathy patients. PBMCs were sourced from roughly 9.1 ml fresh peripheral blood. The receptor's source is a young man with Graves' ophthalmopathy. Sequencing was done on a sample of blood.

Written as DNA, the CDR3 is TGTGCCAGCAGTCCTAGGGGGAGATTCGGCTATGGCTACACCTTC. Translated: CASSPRGRFGYGYTF. V usage is TRBV28 and J usage is TRBJ1-2; D perhaps matches TRBD1 (6 bases). Germline CDR1 and CDR2: MDHEN and SYDVKM. This CDR3 has 15 residues. V was cut by 5 bases and J by 4 bases, with 17 bases left in between.